A single T cell receptor (beta chain) is shown here with its context. A template switching step contributed a universal primer site, while unique molecular identifiers were present in the cDNA. MiXCR was run by TCRdb on the 5' RACE reads, yielding one entry per CDR3 protein. The sample shows approximately 220,000 distinct CDR3 sequences, 7.5% of them seen only once. The sample is drawn from a study of identical twins. V dropped 7 bases and J dropped 1 base, with 14 bases sitting between them. This CDR3 contains 15 residues. Germline CDR1 and CDR2: MNHNS and SASEGT. There were only healthy Caucasians among the donors. These data were likewise used in another study, on yellow fever vaccine responses in identical twins. That paper adds: The T cell response to vaccination in identical twins was reportedly partly convergent and partly personalized.

Sequenced input: CD8+ T cells sorted from blood. The TCR sequence derives from a woman in her late teens or twenties in good health. The chain employs TRBV6-1 and TRBJ2-1, with D perhaps matching TRBD1 or TRBD2 (6 bases each). CDR3 protein: CASTFEGGSYNEQFF. The CDR3 region has the DNA TGTGCCAGCACCTTCGAGGGGGGTTCCTACAATGAGCAGTTCTTC.